The 23 T cell receptor beta chains in this list originate from one sample, sequenced in a study of molecular identifiers for immune sequencing clone quantification. MiXCR, run by TCRdb on the PCR reads, gives a single entry per CDR3 protein. This sample has some 650,000 distinct CDR3 sequences, with 15% to 20% found just once. The sample was naive CD8+ T cells from blood, with Jurkat cell RNA spiked in. Subset defined: FACS-sorted CD8+CD4-CCR7+CD45RA+ naive T cells. Source of these receptors: a human donor in good health. Some libraries in this study had Jurkat cell RNA spiked in.

The table lists this clonotype with a few counts. The V gene is TRBV6-2 or TRBV6-3, the J gene TRBJ1-5; 7 bases are a match to TRBD1. The trim removed 6 bases at V and 0 bases at J, leaving 8 bases unmatched. Germline values: CDR1 MNHEY, CDR2 SVGEGT. The CDR3 covers 16 residues. The CDR3, as DNA: TGTGCCAGCAGACGCACAGGGGATTATAGCAATCAGCCCCAGCATTTT. Its protein is CASRRTGDYSNQPQHF.

This clonotype was recorded at least ten times. The chain links TRBV29-1 to TRBJ1-1, with D hard to call. The CDR3 totals 11 residues. Trimming stripped 7 bases from V and 1 base from J, with 7 bases between. The germline V gene encodes CDR1 SQVTM and CDR2 ANQGSEA. The CDR3 spells CSADQNTEAFF. For the CDR3, the DNA is TGCAGCGCGGATCAGAACACTGAAGCTTTCTTT.

With regard to this clonotype: A much larger clone lies a single base off, so this may be a read error. J is TRBJ2-1 and V is TRBV4-3, with D perhaps TRBD1 or TRBD2 (6 bases each). V was cut by 6 bases and J by 2 bases, with 17 bases left in between. The V gene's germline CDR1 is LGHNA and CDR2 YSLEER. The CDR3 is made up of 16 amino acids. The CDR3 sequence: CASRREPAGAYNEQFF. CDR3 DNA: TGCGCCAGCAGACGGGAGCCGGCAGGGGCCTACAATGAGCAGTTCTTC.

This clonotype was seen repeatedly, ten times or more. The chain carries TRBV5-6 and TRBJ1-1; the D is unclear. With 0 bases removed from V and 6 bases from J, the gap between germline ends came to 9 bases. CDR3 length: 13 residues. Germline V lookup: CDR1 SGHDT, CDR2 YYEEEE. The CDR3 sequence is CASSLVSGPEAFF. DNA of the CDR3: TGTGCCAGCAGCTTGGTGTCAGGTCCTGAAGCTTTCTTT.

This clonotype was seen at least ten times. The chain links TRBV7-9 to TRBJ1-5, with D hard to call. The CDR3 is 12 amino acids. Germline V gene sequence: CDR1 SEHNR, CDR2 FQNEAQ (reference sequence). Trimming shortened V by 3 bases and J by 5 bases, and 5 bases separated the two germline ends. The CDR3 here is CASSLGDQPQHF. The CDR3 DNA follows: TGTGCCAGCAGCTTGGGAGATCAGCCCCAGCATTTT.

Details on this clonotype: Lacking the conserved final phenylalanine or tryptophan, this CDR3 likely reflects a read error. This rearrangement joins TRBV27 to TRBJ1-2; TRBD1 agrees at 7 bases. The CDR3 loop spans 12 amino acids. Losses at the gene ends were 7 bases for V and 10 bases for J; bases not matched to a gene: 9. The germline V gene has CDR1 MNHEY and CDR2 SMNVEV (reference sequence). CDR3 bases: TGTGCCAGCAAAACAGGGGCCGCAGTCTACACCATC. Protein: CASKTGAAVYTI.

The chain couples TRBV12-3 or TRBV12-4 to TRBJ2-5, with 13 bases matching TRBD2. The CDR3 totals 17 residues. The V gene end was trimmed by 5 bases and the J gene end by 4 bases; junction bases not matched to a gene: 10. This CDR3 reads CASSPGKTSGGRETQYF. The CDR3 bases are TGTGCCAGCAGTCCCGGGAAGACTAGCGGGGGGCGAGAGACCCAGTACTTC.

About this clonotype: It may be a read error: a sequence one base away is much more abundant. The CDR3 spells CASGTAPSVDETQYF. The CDR3 DNA sequence: TGTGCTAGTGGTACCGCTCCTAGCGTGGATGAGACCCAGTACTTC. V gene TRBV12-5 combines with J gene TRBJ2-5; tentative D call: TRBD2 (6 bases). V gave up 5 bases and J gave up 5 bases, with 18 bases separating them. The germline V gene has CDR1 LGHNT and CDR2 FRNRAP. CDR3 length: 15 residues. The complete variable domain, with remaining parts taken from reference TRBV12-5 and TRBJ2-5, reads DARVTQTPRHKVTEMGQEVTMRCQPILGHNTVFWYRQTMMQGLELLAYFRNRAPLDDSGMPKDRFSAEMPDATLATLKIQPSEPRDSAVYFCASGTAPSVDETQYFGPGTRLLVL.

A word on this clonotype: A much bigger clone sits one base away, suggesting this may be a read error. The chain joins TRBV12-3 or TRBV12-4 to TRBJ2-1; no firm D call. V shed 6 bases and J shed 9 bases, with 12 bases lying between them. The CDR3 contains 12 residues. The CDR3 spells CASSSTGPEQFF. In nucleotides, the CDR3 is TGTGCCAGCAGCTCGACTGGGCCTGAGCAGTTCTTC.

The chain uses TRBV21-1 and TRBJ1-4. TRBV21-1 is a known pseudogene. The CDR3 has 14 residues. The CDR3 DNA is TGTGCCAGCAGCCCCCGTTCGGATAGTGAAAAACTGTTTTTT. Residues: CASSPRSDSEKLFF.

A note on this clonotype: At one end the junction does not follow the germline gene, possibly because of a read error. The chain carries TRBV19 and TRBJ2-1, with TRBD2 identical over 8 bases. CDR1 and CDR2 (germline): LNHDA, SQIVND (reference sequence). This CDR3 contains 16 residues. The chain's CDR3 is CAGSIISGSSYNEQFF. In DNA form, the CDR3 reads TGTGCCGGTAGTATCATAAGCGGGAGCTCCTACAATGAGCAGTTCTTC.

V gene TRBV12-3 or TRBV12-4 combines with J gene TRBJ2-1; 7 bases line up with TRBD1. Unmatched junction bases numbered 4, after V lost 3 bases and J lost 5 bases. The CDR3 consists of 14 residues. In DNA, the CDR3 is TGTGCCAGCAGTTTTCTCACAGGGGACAATGAGCAGTTCTTC. It specifies CASSFLTGDNEQFF.

This clonotype has only a few counts. This chain joins TRBV27 and TRBJ2-7; D uncertain. Per the germline V gene, CDR1 is MNHEY and CDR2 is SMNVEV (reference sequence). The germline V and J ends were trimmed by 2 bases and 5 bases, with 10 bases remaining between them. The length of the CDR3 is 13 residues. In nucleotides, the CDR3 is TGTGCCAGCAGTTTAAACTCCGCCGACGAGCAGTACTTC. Translation gives CASSLNSADEQYF.

This clonotype was counted a few times. This sequence joins TRBV24-1 and TRBJ1-1; D uncertain. The germline CDR1 and CDR2 sequences are KGHDR and SFDVKD. Trimming removed 8 bases at V and 8 bases at J, with 11 bases between. The length of the CDR3 is 11 residues. CDR3 bases: TGTGCCACCATAGGTTATCAAGAAGCTTTCTTT. Its translation: CATIGYQEAFF.

The chain links TRBV11-2 to TRBJ2-1, with TRBD2 matching 10 bases. V was pared by 3 bases and J by 1 base, with 9 bases of the junction left unmatched. CDR1 is SGHAT and CDR2 is FQNNGV in the germline V gene. This CDR3 contains 18 residues. The chain's CDR3 is CASSFGLAEDRSYNEQFF. The CDR3 DNA reads TGTGCCAGCAGCTTTGGACTAGCGGAAGACCGGTCCTACAATGAGCAGTTCTTC.

This clonotype occurred many times. The J gene is TRBJ2-3, the V gene TRBV5-5, with 8 bases matching TRBD2. Germline trimming cut 5 bases from V and 1 base from J; bases unmatched to any gene: 3. The germline CDR1 and CDR2 sequences are SGHKS and YYEKEE (reference sequence). The CDR3 is 14 residues long. The CDR3 nucleotides read TGTGCCAGCAGGACTAGCGCACGCACAGATACGCAGTATTTT. Translation: CASRTSARTDTQYF.

This clonotype appeared a few times. The chain has TRBV6-5 and TRBJ2-2; TRBD2 aligns across 12 bases. The V and J ends lost 5 bases and 4 bases, in that order; junction bases with no gene match: 11. The V gene's germline CDR1 is MNHEY and CDR2 SVGAGI. This CDR3 region has 18 residues. The CDR3 sequence is CASSPLAGGPRITGELFF. The CDR3 DNA follows: TGTGCCAGCAGTCCCCTAGCGGGGGGGCCTCGGATCACCGGGGAGCTGTTTTTT.

This clonotype came up many times. The V gene is TRBV7-2, the J gene TRBJ2-5; D perhaps matches TRBD1 (6 bases). The germline CDR1 and CDR2 sequences are SGHTA and FQGNSA. The ends were cut back, 4 bases at V and 5 bases at J, with 14 bases in the middle. The CDR3 has 14 residues. The DNA for the CDR3 is TGTGCCAGCAGCTCGTTCAGGGACATGGAGACCCAGTACTTC. Translated: CASSSFRDMETQYF.

Worth noting for this clonotype: A read error is possible here, since a much larger clone lies one base away. This CDR3 reads CASSGDFSTGTQYF. The CDR3 bases are TGTGCCAGCAGCGGTGACTTCTCCACAGGTACGCAGTATTTT. The gene calls are TRBV9 and TRBJ2-3, with D perhaps TRBD1 (5 bases). This CDR3 spans 14 amino acids. Germline V gene lookup returns CDR1 SGDLS and CDR2 YYNGEE.

This clonotype showed up many times. The CDR3 DNA follows: TGTGCCAGCAGCTATGGACAGGTGGATACGCAGTATTTT. Encoded protein: CASSYGQVDTQYF. This chain uses TRBV12-3 or TRBV12-4 with TRBJ2-3; 7 bases line up with TRBD1. The CDR3 is 13 amino acids. After removal of 6 bases from V and 6 bases from J, the junction contained 6 bases not matched to a gene.

This clonotype was counted at least ten times. This chain links TRBV27 with TRBJ2-7; perhaps TRBD2 as D (7 bases). With 2 bases removed from V and 4 bases from J, the gap between germline ends came to 12 bases. The V gene's germline CDR1 is MNHEY and CDR2 SMNVEV (reference sequence). The CDR3 extends over 14 amino acids. Here the CDR3 reads CASSLKQGGYEQYF. The CDR3, as DNA: TGTGCCAGCAGTTTAAAACAGGGAGGGTACGAGCAGTACTTC.

The genes are TRBV30 and TRBJ2-3; no clear D gene. CDR1 and CDR2 from the germline V gene are GTSNPN and SVGIG (reference sequence). V lost 0 bases and J 2 bases, leaving 9 bases between the germline ends. This CDR3 comprises 14 residues. CDR3 sequence: CAWSVSGFTDTQYF. CDR3 bases: TGTGCCTGGAGTGTGTCTGGGTTCACAGATACGCAGTATTTT.

This clonotype was recorded at least ten times. This chain links TRBV4-1 with TRBJ1-1; D is ambiguous. The germline V gene encodes CDR1 MGHRA and CDR2 YSYEKL. This CDR3 comprises 14 residues. The germline V and J ends were trimmed by 1 base and 3 bases, with 9 bases remaining between them. The CDR3 here is CASSQVSRDTEAFF. CDR3 bases: TGCGCCAGCAGCCAAGTTTCGAGGGACACTGAAGCTTTCTTT.